A selection of T cell receptor beta chains follows, all from one sample in a study of T cells in Graves' hyperthyroidism and ophthalmopathy. TCRdb itself ran the multiplex PCR reads through MiXCR, one entry per CDR3 protein. The repertoire holds around 490,000 distinct CDR3 sequences, with 15% to 20% as singletons. The source material was blood. These receptors all stem from a man in his forties or fifties with Graves' ophthalmopathy. The CDR3 runs from the conserved cysteine through the conserved F or W. A D gene is named only where the DNA matches it firmly. A row's size may be missing; if present it is once, few, many or a size class.

j_call: TRBJ2-7; v_call: TRBV12-3/TRBV12-4; clone_size: many; d_call: TRBD1; cdr3_aa: CASTWTGQEQYF; cdr3_nt: TGTGCCAGCACTTGGACAGGGCAAGAGCAGTACTTC
j_call: TRBJ2-7; v_call: TRBV6-1; clone_size: many; d_call: TRBD2; cdr3_aa: CASSGYLAGGSMEQYF; cdr3_nt: TGTGCCAGCAGTGGGTACCTAGCGGGAGGGAGTATGGAGCAGTACTTC
j_call: TRBJ2-7; v_call: TRBV28; clone_size: .; d_call: TRBD2; cdr3_aa: CASSSPGLAADEQYF; cdr3_nt: TGTGCCAGCAGTTCCCCGGGACTAGCTGCCGACGAGCAGTACTTC
j_call: TRBJ2-3; v_call: TRBV7-9; clone_size: few; d_call: TRBD1; cdr3_aa: CASRPPTGPSTDTQYF; cdr3_nt: TGTGCCAGCAGACCTCCGACAGGGCCTAGCACAGATACGCAGTATTTT
j_call: TRBJ2-1; v_call: TRBV11-2; clone_size: .; d_call: TRBD2; cdr3_aa: CASGYPPTGTSGRAWNEQFF; cdr3_nt: TGTGCCAGCGGATACCCCCCTACCGGGACTAGCGGGAGGGCCTGGAATGAGCAGTTCTTC
j_call: TRBJ2-7; v_call: TRBV20-1; clone_size: many; d_call: .; cdr3_aa: CSARDGGQGIGEQYF; cdr3_nt: TGCAGTGCTAGAGATGGTGGCCAGGGGATAGGGGAGCAGTACTTC
j_call: TRBJ2-2; v_call: TRBV6-1; clone_size: .; d_call: .; cdr3_aa: CASSLGTAGTGELFF; cdr3_nt: TGTGCCAGCAGTCTCGGGACCGCGGGCACCGGGGAGCTGTTTTTT
j_call: TRBJ2-1; v_call: TRBV27; clone_size: many; d_call: .; cdr3_aa: CASSLFKDPTNEQFF; cdr3_nt: TGTGCCAGCAGCCTATTCAAGGACCCCACCAATGAGCAGTTCTTC
j_call: TRBJ2-1; v_call: TRBV6-1; clone_size: .; d_call: TRBD1; cdr3_aa: CASSSDTGGPFNNNEQFF; cdr3_nt: TGTGCCAGCAGTTCCGATACAGGGGGCCCATTTAATAATAATGAGCAGTTCTTC
j_call: TRBJ2-2; v_call: TRBV7-3; clone_size: few; d_call: TRBD2; cdr3_aa: CASSEIPIRLAGVWPGELFF; cdr3_nt: TGTGCCAGCAGCGAAATACCCATCCGGCTAGCGGGAGTATGGCCCGGGGAGCTGTTTTTT
j_call: TRBJ2-5; v_call: TRBV3-1; clone_size: many; d_call: TRBD2; cdr3_aa: CASSPGLAEARETQYF; cdr3_nt: TGTGCCAGCAGCCCGGGACTAGCGGAGGCTAGGGAGACCCAGTACTTC
j_call: TRBJ2-1; v_call: TRBV12-3/TRBV12-4; clone_size: few; d_call: .; cdr3_aa: CASSFSPNEQFF; cdr3_nt: TGTGCCAGCAGTTTTAGTCCCAATGAGCAGTTCTTC
j_call: TRBJ1-4; v_call: TRBV18; clone_size: few; d_call: .; cdr3_aa: CASSPPGALDEKLFF; cdr3_nt: TGTGCCAGCTCACCGCCGGGAGCCCTAGATGAAAAACTGTTTTTT
j_call: TRBJ2-1; v_call: TRBV2; clone_size: .; d_call: .; cdr3_aa: CASSYLPTRGNEQFF; cdr3_nt: TGTGCCAGCAGTTACCTCCCCACTCGGGGCAATGAGCAGTTCTTC